This T cell receptor beta chain was recorded in a study of blood T cells in healthy people across ages. V was clipped by 3 bases and J by 5 bases; unmatched bases: 5. The CDR3 is 14 amino acids. Germline assignment: CDR1 SGHRS and CDR2 YFSETQ. Together with a sample-barcoded 5' primer, a J-beta primer mix was included in a second PCR lasting roughly 6 to 12 cycles. TCRdb analysed the 5' RACE reads with MiXCR anew, one entry per CDR3 protein. The data show approximately 850,000 distinct CDR3 sequences, about 42% seen once. In this sample, this clonotype turned up a few times. As yet, its antigen is unknown. The study's findings and limits: The lack of PBMC sorting stopped any conclusive naive versus antigen-experienced comparison. Aged donors had fewer naive CD4+ cells and lower diversity than long-lived donors. Estimates of diversity drawn from one million T cells were considered underestimates.

Caucasian, healthy and from Russia, the donors were aged between about 6 and 100. J is TRBJ2-3 and V is TRBV5-1; 8 nucleotides align to TRBD1. Source material: blood. The source of this sequence is a man aged 60-69 years in good health. The CDR3 nucleotides read TGCGCCAGCAGCTCAGGGGGCACCTTAGATACGCAGTATTTT. Translating it yields CASSSGGTLDTQYF. Full variable domain (missing parts from reference TRBV5-1 and TRBJ2-3): KAGVTQTPRYLIKTRGQQVTLSCSPISGHRSVSWYQQTPGQGLQFLFEYFSETQRNKGNFPGRFSGRQFSNSRSEMNVSTLELGDSALYLCASSSGGTLDTQYFGPGTRLTVL.